One T cell receptor (beta chain) is described in this entry. The target antigen is unknown. The data are from a study of T cells in Graves' hyperthyroidism and ophthalmopathy. Study-wide results and caveats: Through a model of 13 V-J features, ophthalmopathy was separated from stable hyperthyroidism.

The investigators amplified TCR beta CDR3 regions from RNA transcripts. The HTBI primer set served for first-round RT-PCR of the TCR CDR3. One entry per CDR3 protein results from TCRdb running MiXCR on the multiplex PCR reads. The table records around 700,000 distinct CDR3 sequences, approximately 36% of them present only once. Patients aged 18 to 65 had newly diagnosed hyperthyroidism of under 2 months' duration. Lactation, pregnancy, other autoimmune disease or uncontrolled infection excluded patients. Isolation of PBMCs was performed on around 9.4 ml fresh peripheral blood. Germline CDR1 and CDR2: SEHNR and FQNEAQ (reference sequence). V shed 6 bases, J shed 3 bases, and the junction held 7 bases outside the gene matches. The CDR3 sequence is 15 residues long.

The sample was blood. The V call is TRBV7-9, the J call TRBJ2-5, with TRBD1 matching 10 bases. This sequence was found in a woman between 35 and 50 years old with Graves' hyperthyroidism. The CDR3 DNA is TGTGCCAGCAGTCTTTCCGGGACAGGGGAAGAGACCCAGTACTTC. This sequence encodes CASSLSGTGEETQYF. Supplemented by reference TRBV7-9 and TRBJ2-5, the full variable domain reads DTGVSQNPRHKITKRGQNVTFRCDPISEHNRLYWYRQTLGQGPEFLTYFQNEAQLEKSRLLSDRFSAERPKGSFSTLEIQRTEQGDSAMYLCASSLSGTGEETQYFGPGTRLLVL.